A selection of T cell receptor beta chains follows, all from one sample in a study of vaccination effects on CD4 cells after COVID-19. Assay: immunoSEQ multiplex PCR; the TCRdb copy retains only in-frame clones and omits some. The sample carries 50,000 to 70,000 clones, around 80% recorded once. These receptors lack a known antigen. The starting material was CD4+ T cells from PBMCs cultured without peptide, obtained after COVID-19 vaccination. The receptor set was obtained from a human donor who received a COVID-19 vaccine. Each CDR3 is given with its conserved first and last residue. Fields, in order: CDR3 DNA, CDR3 protein, D gene, CDR3 length, clone size, J gene, V gene. The D gene is left open where the match is weak. Clone size is not always given. Where it is, it says once, few, many or a class for expanded clones.

DNA: TGTGCCAGCAGCTTAGACGGTGCTACCATGCAGCCCCAGCATTTT
CDR3: CASSLDGATMQPQHF
D: -
length: 15
size: -
J: TRBJ1-5
V: TRBV7-2

DNA: TGTGCCAGCTCATCGATGACAGGGGCCGCTAATGAAAAACTGTTTTTT
CDR3: CASSSMTGAANEKLFF
D: TRBD1
length: 16
size: -
J: TRBJ1-4
V: TRBV18

DNA: TGTGCCAGCACCTACAGGGGTAACTATGGCTACACCTTC
CDR3: CASTYRGNYGYTF
D: TRBD1
length: 13
size: -
J: TRBJ1-2
V: TRBV12-3/TRBV12-4

DNA: TGCAGTGCTCCGGACTTGGGGACCCAGTACTTC
CDR3: CSAPDLGTQYF
D: -
length: 11
size: -
J: TRBJ2-5
V: TRBV20-1

DNA: TGTGCCAGTAGTATAGGTCTCGAACAGCCCCAGCATTTT
CDR3: CASSIGLEQPQHF
D: -
length: 13
size: -
J: TRBJ1-5
V: TRBV19

DNA: TGTGCCAGTACCATCAACAGGGATATCGCTTTCTTT
CDR3: CASTINRDIAFF
D: -
length: 12
size: few
J: TRBJ1-1
V: TRBV19

DNA: TGTGCCAGCAGCCCACTAGCGGGGGGGCCAGAGACCCAGTACTTC
CDR3: CASSPLAGGPETQYF
D: TRBD2
length: 15
size: -
J: TRBJ2-5
V: TRBV3-1/TRBV3-2

DNA: TGTGCCAGCAGTTACATAAGGACCGATTATAATTCACCCCTCCACTTT
CDR3: CASSYIRTDYNSPLHF
D: -
length: 16
size: -
J: TRBJ1-6
V: TRBV6-5

DNA: TGCAGCGTTGAAATCCGGCGGGGGGGCATCAATGAGCAGTTCTTC
CDR3: CSVEIRRGGINEQFF
D: TRBD2
length: 15
size: few
J: TRBJ2-1
V: TRBV29-1

DNA: TGTGCCACCAGCAGAGATACGTCTAATTCACCCCTCCACTTT
CDR3: CATSRDTSNSPLHF
D: -
length: 14
size: once
J: TRBJ1-6
V: TRBV15

DNA: TGTGCTAGTGGTTCGGGACAGACTAGCACAGATACGCAGTATTTT
CDR3: CASGSGQTSTDTQYF
D: TRBD1
length: 15
size: -
J: TRBJ2-3
V: TRBV12-5

DNA: TGTGCCAGCAGGGTACAGGGGGTTACTGAAGCTTTCTTT
CDR3: CASRVQGVTEAFF
D: TRBD1
length: 13
size: once
J: TRBJ1-1
V: TRBV28

DNA: TGTGCCAGCAGCCAAGGTATAGGCAGGGGAGTAACTAATGAAAAACTGTTTTTT
CDR3: CASSQGIGRGVTNEKLFF
D: -
length: 18
size: -
J: TRBJ1-4
V: TRBV3-1/TRBV3-2

DNA: TGTGCCAGCAGCTTCGATAAAAATCAGCCCCAGCATTTT
CDR3: CASSFDKNQPQHF
D: -
length: 13
size: -
J: TRBJ1-5
V: TRBV5-5

DNA: TGTGCCAGCAGCCAAGGAACCTTGAAGCCCCGGGACAGCGAGCAGTTCTTC
CDR3: CASSQGTLKPRDSEQFF
D: TRBD1
length: 17
size: -
J: TRBJ2-1
V: TRBV3-1/TRBV3-2

DNA: TGCGCCAGCAGCCAAATGTTACAGGGCCAGGGTGGCTACACCTTC
CDR3: CASSQMLQGQGGYTF
D: -
length: 15
size: -
J: TRBJ1-2
V: TRBV4-3

DNA: TGTGCCAGCAGACCTACCGGGGTGGAAGGCTACACCTTC
CDR3: CASRPTGVEGYTF
D: -
length: 13
size: few
J: TRBJ1-2
V: TRBV6-5

DNA: TGTGCCAGGGACCCCATGCCGTTGTCATGTACAGGGGGCATTCAAGAGACCCAGTACTTC
CDR3: CARDPMPLSCTGGIQETQYF
D: TRBD1
length: 20
size: -
J: TRBJ2-5
V: TRBV11-3

DNA: TGTGCCAGCAGTTTAGGTATCTTTGGCGGCTACACCTTC
CDR3: CASSLGIFGGYTF
D: -
length: 13
size: -
J: TRBJ1-2
V: TRBV12-3/TRBV12-4

DNA: TGTGCCAGCAGTTTAAGCCCCTCACCCCTCCACTTT
CDR3: CASSLSPSPLHF
D: -
length: 12
size: few
J: TRBJ1-6
V: TRBV28

DNA: TGTGCCAGCTCATTTGACTCAAGCAATCAGCCCCAGCATTTT
CDR3: CASSFDSSNQPQHF
D: -
length: 14
size: -
J: TRBJ1-5
V: TRBV18

DNA: TGTGCCAGCAGCCAGGGACCCCCTGGGGCCAACGTCCTGACTTTC
CDR3: CASSQGPPGANVLTF
D: -
length: 15
size: -
J: TRBJ2-6
V: TRBV7-2

DNA: TGTGCCAGCAGCAGCGTCGGGCAGGGCTCCTACAATGAGCAGTTCTTC
CDR3: CASSSVGQGSYNEQFF
D: -
length: 16
size: -
J: TRBJ2-1
V: TRBV28

DNA: TGCGCCAGCGCTACAGGGGGTTATGGCTACACCTTC
CDR3: CASATGGYGYTF
D: TRBD1
length: 12
size: -
J: TRBJ1-2
V: TRBV5-1

DNA: TGTGCCAGCGATCCCCGGGACCCTTACACCCCCCCCACAGATACGCAGTATTTT
CDR3: CASDPRDPYTPPTDTQYF
D: -
length: 18
size: -
J: TRBJ2-3
V: TRBV11-2

DNA: TGTGCCAGCAGTGAAAAAGGACAGGGGGCATCCGATACGCAGTATTTT
CDR3: CASSEKGQGASDTQYF
D: TRBD1
length: 16
size: -
J: TRBJ2-3
V: TRBV6-1

DNA: TGTGCCATCAGTCCCGGGGCGCTGTTAAATGAAAAACTGTTTTTT
CDR3: CAISPGALLNEKLFF
D: -
length: 15
size: -
J: TRBJ1-4
V: TRBV10-3

DNA: TGCGCCAGCAGCTCCTTTACAGGGGTGAATGAGCAGTTCTTC
CDR3: CASSSFTGVNEQFF
D: TRBD1
length: 14
size: few
J: TRBJ2-1
V: TRBV5-1

DNA: TGTGCCACCAGTGGAACTGGGACAGGGCCCCTAGAGACCCAGTACTTC
CDR3: CATSGTGTGPLETQYF
D: TRBD1
length: 16
size: -
J: TRBJ2-5
V: TRBV24-1

DNA: TGTGCCAGCAGTATAACCCAGGGAGGTGACACCTTC
CDR3: CASSITQGGDTF
D: -
length: 12
size: -
J: TRBJ1-2
V: TRBV28

DNA: TGTGCCAGCAGCTCAAACCAGGGTTACGGCTACACCTTC
CDR3: CASSSNQGYGYTF
D: -
length: 13
size: -
J: TRBJ1-2
V: TRBV13

DNA: TGTGCCAGTAGTATGGATCGAAACACAGATACGCAGTATTTT
CDR3: CASSMDRNTDTQYF
D: -
length: 14
size: once
J: TRBJ2-3
V: TRBV19

DNA: TGCGCCAGCAGCCAAGGTTGGAGCCTAGCGGGGGGTTCTAGCACAGATACGCAGTATTTT
CDR3: CASSQGWSLAGGSSTDTQYF
D: TRBD2
length: 20
size: -
J: TRBJ2-3
V: TRBV4-1

DNA: TGTGCCACCAGTGATCCTAGCGGGGGTACCTACAATGAGCAGTTCTTC
CDR3: CATSDPSGGTYNEQFF
D: TRBD2
length: 16
size: once
J: TRBJ2-1
V: TRBV24-1

DNA: TGTGCCAGCGTTGGGGGGACAACGAATCAGCCCCAGCATTTT
CDR3: CASVGGTTNQPQHF
D: -
length: 14
size: -
J: TRBJ1-5
V: TRBV28